This TCR beta chain was profiled in a study of blood T cell repertoires in COVID-19. As for the study in general: Material from acute and convalescent COVID-19 was sourced from the United States, Italy and Spain.

CDR1 ENHRY and CDR2 SYGVKD come from the germline V gene. The ends were cut back, 0 bases at V and 2 bases at J, with 10 bases in the middle. This CDR3 contains 15 residues. Per the original data handling: Amplification of reference gene primers was used by the study to estimate nucleated cell counts. TCRdb keeps only in-frame clones here, not all; method: immunoSEQ multiplex PCR. V and J calls and clone size are copied from that table; D and trimming were computed from the DNA. The repertoire holds under 200,000 clones, with 85% to 90% as singletons. This sequence originates from a man between 40 and 49 years old with active or convalescent COVID-19. The sequenced sample consisted of peripheral blood. The chain employs TRBV10-3 and TRBJ1-2, with D possibly matching TRBD1 (5 bases). CDR3 DNA sequence: TGTGCCATCAGTGAGTCCACAGGTCTCAACTATGGCTACACCTTC. Translated: CAISESTGLNYGYTF.